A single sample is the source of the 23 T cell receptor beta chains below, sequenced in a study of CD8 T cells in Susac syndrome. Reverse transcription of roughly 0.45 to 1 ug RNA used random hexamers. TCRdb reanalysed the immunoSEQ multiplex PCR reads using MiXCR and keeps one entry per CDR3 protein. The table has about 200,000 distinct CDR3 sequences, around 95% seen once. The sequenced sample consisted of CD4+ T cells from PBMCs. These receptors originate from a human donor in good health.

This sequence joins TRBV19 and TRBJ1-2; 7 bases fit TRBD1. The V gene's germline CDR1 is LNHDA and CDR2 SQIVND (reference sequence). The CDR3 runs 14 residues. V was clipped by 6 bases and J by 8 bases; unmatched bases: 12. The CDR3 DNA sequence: TGTGCCAGTAGGGCCGCGACAGGGTACGTCGGCTACACCTTC. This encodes CASRAATGYVGYTF. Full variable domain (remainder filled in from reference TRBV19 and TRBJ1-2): DGGITQSPKYLFRKEGQNVTLSCEQNLNHDAMYWYRQDPGQGLRLIYYSQIVNDFQKGDIAEGYSVSREKKESFPLTVTSAQKNPTAFYLCASRAATGYVGYTFGSGTRLTVV.

CDR3 amino acids: CASSQVVHVLRTDTQYF. For the CDR3, the DNA is TGTGCCAGCAGCCAAGTCGTCCACGTCTTACGCACAGATACGCAGTATTTT. This chain uses TRBV4-2 with TRBJ2-3; D ambiguous. The CDR3 sequence is 17 residues long. Trimming left V 1 base short and J 1 base short, with 15 bases between. Germline lookup yields CDR1 LGHNA and CDR2 YNFKEQ.

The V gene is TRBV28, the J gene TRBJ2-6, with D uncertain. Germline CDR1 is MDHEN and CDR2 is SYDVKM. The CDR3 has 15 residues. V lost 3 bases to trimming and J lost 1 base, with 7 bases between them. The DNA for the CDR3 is TGTGCCAGCAGTTTGATTGGGTCTGGGGCCAACGTCCTGACTTTC. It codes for CASSLIGSGANVLTF. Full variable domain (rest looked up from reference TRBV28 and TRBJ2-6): DVKVTQSSRYLVKRTGEKVFLECVQDMDHENMFWYRQDPGLGLRLIYFSYDVKMKEKGDIPEGYSVSREKKERFSLILESASTNQTSMYLCASSLIGSGANVLTFGAGSRLTVL.

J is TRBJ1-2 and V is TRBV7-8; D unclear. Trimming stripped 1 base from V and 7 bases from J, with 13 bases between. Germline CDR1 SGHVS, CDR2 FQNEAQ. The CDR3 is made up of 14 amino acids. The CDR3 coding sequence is TGTGCCAGCAGCTTAGTCACCGCGGGAACTGGCTACACCTTC. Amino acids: CASSLVTAGTGYTF. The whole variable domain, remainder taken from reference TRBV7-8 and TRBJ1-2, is GAGVSQSPRYKVAKRGQDVALRCDPISGHVSLFWYQQALGQGPEFLTYFQNEAQLDKSGLPSDRFFAERPEGSVSTLKIQRTQQEDSAVYLCASSLVTAGTGYTFGSGTRLTVV.

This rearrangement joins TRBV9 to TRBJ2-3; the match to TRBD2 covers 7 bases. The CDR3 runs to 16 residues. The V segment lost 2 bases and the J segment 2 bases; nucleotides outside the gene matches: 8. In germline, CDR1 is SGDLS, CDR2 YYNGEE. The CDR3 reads CASSVRSGAYTDTQYF. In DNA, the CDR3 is TGTGCCAGCAGCGTTCGAAGCGGGGCATACACAGATACGCAGTATTTT.

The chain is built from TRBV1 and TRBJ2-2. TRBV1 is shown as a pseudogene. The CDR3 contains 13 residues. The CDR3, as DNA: TGCACCAGCAGCCAAGGCGACACCGGGGAGCTGTTTTTT. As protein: CTSSQGDTGELFF.

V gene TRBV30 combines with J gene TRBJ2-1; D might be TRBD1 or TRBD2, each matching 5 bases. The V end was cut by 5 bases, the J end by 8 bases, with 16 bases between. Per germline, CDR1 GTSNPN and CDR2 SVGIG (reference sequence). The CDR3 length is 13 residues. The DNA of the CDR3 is TGTGCCTGGGGGGGAGACCTTTTAGATGAGCAGTTCTTC. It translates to CAWGGDLLDEQFF.

The CDR3 here is CASSQPRGELFF. The CDR3 region has the DNA TGTGCCAGCAGCCAACCAAGGGGGGAGCTGTTTTTT. This chain joins TRBV9 and TRBJ2-2, with D hard to call. The V gene's germline CDR1 is SGDLS and CDR2 YYNGEE. The CDR3 is made up of 12 amino acids. Trimming pared 4 bases from V and 8 bases from J, leaving 9 bases between.

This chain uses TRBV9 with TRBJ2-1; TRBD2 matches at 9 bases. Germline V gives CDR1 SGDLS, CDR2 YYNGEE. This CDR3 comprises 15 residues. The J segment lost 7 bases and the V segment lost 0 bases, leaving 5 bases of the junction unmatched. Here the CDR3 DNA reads TGTGCCAGCAGCGTAGCTAGCGGGATAGCTAATGAGCAGTTCTTC. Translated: CASSVASGIANEQFF.

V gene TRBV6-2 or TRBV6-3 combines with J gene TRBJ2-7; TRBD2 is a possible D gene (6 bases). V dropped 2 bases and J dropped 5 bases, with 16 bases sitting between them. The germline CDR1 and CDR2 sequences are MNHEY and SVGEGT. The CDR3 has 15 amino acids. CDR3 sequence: CASSYPSAASDEQYF. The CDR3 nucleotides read TGTGCCAGCAGTTACCCCTCTGCAGCTAGCGACGAGCAGTACTTC.

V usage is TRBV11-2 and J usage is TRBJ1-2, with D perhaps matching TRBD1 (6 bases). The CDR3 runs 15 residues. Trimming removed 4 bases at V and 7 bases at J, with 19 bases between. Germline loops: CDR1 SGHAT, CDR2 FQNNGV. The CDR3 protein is CASSSIRGAKVGYTF. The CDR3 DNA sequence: TGTGCCAGCAGCTCCATTCGGGGGGCGAAGGTTGGCTACACCTTC.

The CDR3: CASSREENTEAFF. The CDR3 bases are TGTGCCAGCAGCCGGGAGGAGAACACTGAAGCTTTCTTT. The J gene is TRBJ1-1, the V gene TRBV6-4; no reliable D call. CDR1 and CDR2 from the germline V gene are MRHNA and SNTAGT. This CDR3 has 13 amino acids. V lost 6 bases to trimming and J lost 1 base, with 9 bases between them.

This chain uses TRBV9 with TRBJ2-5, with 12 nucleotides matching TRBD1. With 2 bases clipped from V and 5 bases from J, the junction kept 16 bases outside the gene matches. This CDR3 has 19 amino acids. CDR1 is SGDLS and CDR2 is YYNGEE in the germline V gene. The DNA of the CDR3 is TGTGCCAGCAGCGTTGGGACAGGGGGCGGGCCGGTTATTAAGGAGACCCAGTACTTC. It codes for CASSVGTGGGPVIKETQYF. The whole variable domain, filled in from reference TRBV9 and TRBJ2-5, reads DSGVTQTPKHLITATGQRVTLRCSPRSGDLSVYWYQQSLDQGLQFLIQYYNGEERAKGNILERFSAQQFPDLHSELNLSSLELGDSALYFCASSVGTGGGPVIKETQYFGPGTRLLVL.

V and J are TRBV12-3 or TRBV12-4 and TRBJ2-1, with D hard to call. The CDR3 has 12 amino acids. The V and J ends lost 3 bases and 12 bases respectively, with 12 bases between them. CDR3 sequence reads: CASSFLSRGQFF. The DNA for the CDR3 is TGTGCCAGCAGTTTTCTTAGTAGAGGGCAGTTCTTC.

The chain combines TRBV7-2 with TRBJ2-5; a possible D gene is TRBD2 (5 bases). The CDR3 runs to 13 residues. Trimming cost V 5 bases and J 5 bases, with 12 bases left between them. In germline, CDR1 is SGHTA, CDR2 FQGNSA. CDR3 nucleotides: TGTGCCAGCAGCGCCGTGAGGGTCGAGACCCAGTACTTC. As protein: CASSAVRVETQYF.

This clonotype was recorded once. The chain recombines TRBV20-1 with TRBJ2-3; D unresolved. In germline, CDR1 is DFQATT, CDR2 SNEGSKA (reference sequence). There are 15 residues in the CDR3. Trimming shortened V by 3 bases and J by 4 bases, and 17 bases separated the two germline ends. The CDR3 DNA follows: TGCAGTGCTAGCCTTCGGCTAGGGCTCCCAGATACGCAGTATTTT. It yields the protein CSASLRLGLPDTQYF.

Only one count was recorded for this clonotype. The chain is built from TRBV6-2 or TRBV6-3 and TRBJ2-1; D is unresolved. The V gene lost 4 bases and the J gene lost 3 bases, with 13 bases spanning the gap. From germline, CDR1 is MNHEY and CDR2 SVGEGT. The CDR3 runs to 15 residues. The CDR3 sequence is CASSWASGVYNEQFF. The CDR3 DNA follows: TGTGCCAGCAGTTGGGCATCGGGCGTCTACAATGAGCAGTTCTTC.

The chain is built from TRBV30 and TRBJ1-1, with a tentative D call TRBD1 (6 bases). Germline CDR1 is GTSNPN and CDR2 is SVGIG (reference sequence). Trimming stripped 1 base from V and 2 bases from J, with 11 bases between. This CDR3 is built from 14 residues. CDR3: CAWSEGTPNTEAFF. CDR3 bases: TGTGCCTGGAGTGAGGGGACACCTAACACTGAAGCTTTCTTT.

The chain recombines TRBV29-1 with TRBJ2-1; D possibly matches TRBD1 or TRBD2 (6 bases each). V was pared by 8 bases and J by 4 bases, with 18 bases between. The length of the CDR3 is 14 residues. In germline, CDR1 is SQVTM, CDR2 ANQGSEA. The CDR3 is CSCTGGGGYNEQFF. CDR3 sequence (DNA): TGCAGCTGTACCGGGGGCGGAGGGTACAATGAGCAGTTCTTC.

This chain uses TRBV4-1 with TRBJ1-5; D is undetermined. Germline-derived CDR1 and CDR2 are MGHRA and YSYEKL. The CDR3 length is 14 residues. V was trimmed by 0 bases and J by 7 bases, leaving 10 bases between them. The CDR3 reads CASSQDVQKQPQHF. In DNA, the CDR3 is TGCGCCAGCAGCCAAGATGTCCAAAAGCAGCCCCAGCATTTT.

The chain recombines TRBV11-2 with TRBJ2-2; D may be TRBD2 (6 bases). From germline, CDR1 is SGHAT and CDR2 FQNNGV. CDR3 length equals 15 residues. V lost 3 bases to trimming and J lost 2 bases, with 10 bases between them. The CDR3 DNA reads TGTGCCAGCAGCTTGGAGGGGACCAACACCGGGGAGCTGTTTTTT. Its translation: CASSLEGTNTGELFF.

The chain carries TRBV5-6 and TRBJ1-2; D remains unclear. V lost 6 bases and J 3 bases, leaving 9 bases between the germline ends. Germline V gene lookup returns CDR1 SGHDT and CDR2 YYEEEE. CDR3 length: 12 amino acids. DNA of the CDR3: TGTGCCAGCATAGGGCAGGACTATGGCTACACCTTC. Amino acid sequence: CASIGQDYGYTF.

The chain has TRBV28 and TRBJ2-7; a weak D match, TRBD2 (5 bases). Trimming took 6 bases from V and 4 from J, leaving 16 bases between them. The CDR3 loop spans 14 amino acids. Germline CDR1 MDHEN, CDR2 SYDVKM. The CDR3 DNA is TGTGCCAGCAGCCCTCCTGTAGCGCCGTACGAGCAGTACGTC. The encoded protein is CASSPPVAPYEQYV.